A single sample is the source of the 20 T cell receptor beta chains below, sequenced in a study of T cells after yellow fever vaccination. TCRdb itself ran the 5' RACE reads through MiXCR, one entry per CDR3 protein. Of hundreds of thousands of distinct CDR3 sequences listed, 9% to 15% are singletons. This material consisted of PBMCs, taken on the day of the yellow fever booster vaccination. These receptors originate from a man aged 25-45 years who received the YFV17D yellow fever vaccine.

V gene TRBV28 combines with J gene TRBJ2-1; either TRBD1 or TRBD2 may supply D (5 bases each). The germline V and J ends were trimmed by 9 bases and 4 bases, with 13 bases remaining between them. Germline V gene data show CDR1 as MDHEN and CDR2 as SYDVKM. The CDR3 is 13 residues long. The CDR3 region is CARGETQYNEQFF. The CDR3 nucleotides read TGTGCCAGGGGGGAGACCCAATACAATGAGCAGTTCTTC. Drawing the rest from reference TRBV28 and TRBJ2-1, the complete variable domain is DVKVTQSSRYLVKRTGEKVFLECVQDMDHENMFWYRQDPGLGLRLIYFSYDVKMKEKGDIPEGYSVSREKKERFSLILESASTNQTSMYLCARGETQYNEQFFGPGTRLTVL.

The chain joins TRBV30 to TRBJ1-5; D is unresolved. Looked up from germline, CDR1 is GTSNPN and CDR2 is SVGIG (reference sequence). CDR3 length equals 14 residues. Trimming removed 0 bases at V and 1 base at J, with 7 bases between. The CDR3 is CAWSVPDSNQPQHF. The DNA for the CDR3 is TGTGCCTGGAGTGTACCTGACAGCAATCAGCCCCAGCATTTT.

This clonotype was observed a few times. The CDR3 sequence: CSAAPGTGELFF. CDR3 DNA: TGCAGTGCTGCCCCGGGCACCGGGGAGCTGTTTTTT. The chain couples TRBV20-1 to TRBJ2-2; D is unresolved. Between the trimmed V and J ends, which lost 5 bases and 4 bases, there was a span of 8 bases. The CDR3 is made up of 12 amino acids. CDR1 is DFQATT and CDR2 is SNEGSKA in the germline V gene (reference sequence).

The J gene is TRBJ2-2, the V gene TRBV10-3; D remains unclear. The CDR3 length is 13 residues. Germline V gene lookup returns CDR1 ENHRY and CDR2 SYGVKD. V was shortened by 8 bases and J by 1 base, with 8 bases between the two germline ends. The CDR3 here is CAIGPQNTGELFF. DNA of the CDR3: TGTGCCATCGGCCCCCAGAACACCGGGGAGCTGTTTTTT.

This clonotype appeared many times. The V gene is TRBV4-2, the J gene TRBJ1-6, with TRBD1 matching over 7 bases. V was clipped by 0 bases and J by 16 bases; unmatched bases: 9. Germline V gene lookup returns CDR1 LGHNA and CDR2 YNFKEQ. This CDR3 contains 14 residues. The CDR3 bases are TGTGCCAGCAGCCAAGATCGACAGGGCCCCCTACTCCACTTT. It is translated as CASSQDRQGPLLHF.

This clonotype came up once. The germline gene is not matched at one end of the junction; a read error may be the cause. The chain carries TRBV5-5 and TRBJ2-1; D gene uncertain. The CDR3 is 15 amino acids. Germline lookup yields CDR1 SGHKS and CDR2 YYEKEE (reference sequence). CDR3 DNA sequence: TGTGCCATCAGCCTGGAGCCCCGCTCCTACAATGAGCAGTTCTTC. Its translation: CAISLEPRSYNEQFF.

This clonotype was seen more than once but under ten times. CDR3 in amino acids: CASSVIYGPYNEQFF. The DNA of the CDR3 is TGCGCCAGCAGCGTGATCTACGGGCCCTACAATGAGCAGTTCTTC. The chain has TRBV5-1 and TRBJ2-1; no clear D gene. The CDR3 has 15 residues. The germline V gene encodes CDR1 SGHRS and CDR2 YFSETQ. Trimming left V 4 bases short and J 2 bases short, with 13 bases between.

The sample holds a few counts of this clonotype. The V and J genes are TRBV10-3 and TRBJ2-1; D possibly uses TRBD1 or TRBD2 (5 bases each). Trimming left V 4 bases short and J 8 bases short, with 9 bases between. CDR1 is ENHRY, CDR2 SYGVKD, per germline. The CDR3 is 12 residues long. As DNA, the CDR3 is TGTGCCATCAGTGCCGGGGCGGATGAGCAGTTCTTC. This translates into CAISAGADEQFF.

This clonotype was observed a few times. An end of the junction does not agree with germline; a read error may underlie this. This rearrangement joins TRBV5-1 to TRBJ2-1; 12 bases align to TRBD2. The CDR3 is made up of 15 amino acids. Per germline, CDR1 SGHRS and CDR2 YFSETQ. DNA for the CDR3: TGCGCCAGCAGCTTGGCTAGCGGGAGGGCCTCCCCGACCCTCTTC. It translates to CASSLASGRASPTLF.

This clonotype was found a few times. The V call is TRBV7-9, the J call TRBJ2-1, with 15 bases fitting TRBD2. Losses at the gene ends were 3 bases for V and 6 bases for J; bases not matched to a gene: 6. The CDR3 spans 17 residues. CDR1 and CDR2 from the germline V gene are SEHNR and FQNEAQ (reference sequence). This CDR3 is CASSFTPGLAGGNEQFF. CDR3 bases: TGTGCCAGCAGCTTTACCCCGGGACTAGCGGGAGGCAATGAGCAGTTCTTC.

This clonotype was picked up a small number of times. This sequence joins TRBV12-3 or TRBV12-4 and TRBJ1-5, with D maybe TRBD1 (5 bases). CDR3 length: 15 residues. Trimming left V 6 bases short and J 1 base short, with 13 bases between. The CDR3 region is CASSQQTESNQPQHF. The CDR3 DNA is TGTGCCAGCAGCCAACAGACAGAAAGCAATCAGCCCCAGCATTTT.

This chain links TRBV7-2 with TRBJ1-4; 8 bases are shared with TRBD1. The length of the CDR3 is 15 residues. The J segment lost 8 bases and the V segment lost 4 bases, leaving 9 bases of the junction unmatched. Germline V gene lookup returns CDR1 SGHTA and CDR2 FQGNSA. In DNA form, the CDR3 reads TGTGCCAGCAGCTGGGGCGGGACAGGCTCCGAAAAACTGTTTTTT. Its translation: CASSWGGTGSEKLFF.

This chain joins TRBV12-3 or TRBV12-4 and TRBJ2-5; D might be TRBD2 (6 bases). Trimming took off 8 bases at V and 1 base at J, with 14 bases between the two ends. The CDR3 runs to 14 residues. CDR3 DNA: TGTGCCAGCCGTGGGGGGACCACCCAAGAGACCCAGTACTTC. It codes for CASRGGTTQETQYF.

This clonotype came up a few times. The chain uses TRBV5-1 and TRBJ2-1, with D maybe TRBD2 (5 bases). Trimming pared 5 bases from V and 0 bases from J, leaving 15 bases between. The germline V gene encodes CDR1 SGHRS and CDR2 YFSETQ. This CDR3 region has 16 residues. The DNA of the CDR3 is TGCGCCAGCAGACCCACGGGGATTAACTCCTACAATGAGCAGTTCTTC. It is translated as CASRPTGINSYNEQFF. Using reference TRBV5-1 and TRBJ2-1 for the parts outside the CDR3, the full variable domain is KAGVTQTPRYLIKTRGQQVTLSCSPISGHRSVSWYQQTPGQGLQFLFEYFSETQRNKGNFPGRFSGRQFSNSRSEMNVSTLELGDSALYLCASRPTGINSYNEQFFGPGTRLTVL.

This clonotype was recorded only once. J is TRBJ2-1 and V is TRBV20-1; a weak D match, TRBD2 (6 bases). Germline V gene lookup returns CDR1 DFQATT and CDR2 SNEGSKA (reference sequence). The CDR3 is 13 residues long. Trimming stripped 5 bases from V and 4 bases from J, with 12 bases between. The CDR3, as DNA: TGCAGTGCTCGGGAGTTGCCTTACAATGAGCAGTTCTTC. This translates into CSARELPYNEQFF.

The chain has TRBV21-1 and TRBJ2-7; TRBD1 reflects the table's D call only, with no check against the DNA. TRBV21-1 is assigned pseudogene status. The CDR3 length is 17 residues. The CDR3: CASSGHWTAYYPYEQYF. In DNA, the CDR3 is TGTGCCAGCAGCGGCCATTGGACAGCGTACTACCCCTACGAGCAGTACTTC.

This clonotype has more than one count but fewer than ten. The genes are TRBV12-3 or TRBV12-4 and TRBJ1-5, with a weak D call TRBD1 (5 bases). CDR3 length: 15 amino acids. V dropped 8 bases and J dropped 1 base, with 15 bases sitting between them. The CDR3 bases are TGTGCCAGCCGCTTTAGGGACGGAAGCAATCAGCCCCAGCATTTT. Translated, it gives CASRFRDGSNQPQHF.

The chain couples TRBV5-6 to TRBJ2-7, with D possibly TRBD1 on 6 matching bases. Germline lookup yields CDR1 SGHDT and CDR2 YYEEEE. Between the trimmed V and J ends, which lost 5 bases and 6 bases, there was a span of 21 bases. This CDR3 is 15 amino acids long. The CDR3 is CASRGKGDGPGEQYF. In nucleotides, the CDR3 is TGTGCCAGCAGAGGAAAGGGGGACGGACCTGGCGAGCAGTACTTC.

The chain recombines TRBV6-5 with TRBJ2-7; the D is unclear. CDR3 length equals 17 residues. V lost 0 bases and J lost 5, with 20 bases in between. Germline CDR1 is MNHEY and CDR2 is SVGAGI. The CDR3 DNA sequence: TGTGCCAGCAGTTACTCCCGTTCGGGCCTCCTTGAAAACGAGCAGTACTTC. This gives the protein CASSYSRSGLLENEQYF.

This clonotype was seen repeatedly, ten times or more. The rearrangement uses TRBV6-2 or TRBV6-3 and TRBJ2-1; 8 bases align to TRBD2. V was clipped by 5 bases and J by 7 bases; unmatched bases: 13. The CDR3 is 16 residues long. Germline CDR1 reads MNHEY; CDR2 reads SVGEGT. The CDR3: CASSPPRGGAGNEQFF. In DNA, the CDR3 is TGTGCCAGCAGTCCGCCCCGGGGGGGGGCAGGAAATGAGCAGTTCTTC.